This TCR beta chain was sequenced in a study of blood T cell repertoires in COVID-19. Across the whole study: The study drew acute and convalescent COVID-19 samples from the United States, Italy and Spain. Nucleic acid was either cDNA or gDNA, and it came from T cells, B-cell-depleted T cells, or PBMCs.

The germline gives CDR1 SQVTM, CDR2 ANQGSEA. V dropped 3 bases and J dropped 0; count of bases not matched to a gene: 16. The CDR3 sequence is 19 residues long. Only in-frame clones appear in the TCRdb table, and some are missing; sequencing was by immunoSEQ multiplex PCR. The table records a few hundred thousand clones, 70% to 90% of them present only once. The chain has TRBV29-1 and TRBJ2-1; TRBD2 matches 8 bases. The TCR sequence derives from a man between 45 and 60 years old with active or convalescent COVID-19. Sequences were obtained from peripheral blood. The CDR3 reads CSVDTGELADLSSYNEQFF. The CDR3, as DNA: TGCAGCGTTGATACCGGGGAACTAGCGGACCTCAGCTCCTACAATGAGCAGTTCTTC.